This TCR beta chain was documented in a study of shared clonotypes between healthy human individuals. Study information: Donors consisted of two women and three men between 18 and 49.

CD45RO negativity and positive selection for CCR7 defined naive CD8 cells, a population that excluded terminally differentiated effector memory CD45RA+ cells. The sample holds one count of this clone. Clones were read by immunoSEQ multiplex PCR, and TCRdb kept only the in-frame ones, dropping some. There are 2 million to 2.5 million clones in the sample; roughly 95% occur only once, and 0.85% to 1.3% lies in the top ten. This CDR3 region has 12 residues. This clonotype originated in a man younger than 30 in good health. The sample taken for sequencing was naive CD8+ T cells sorted from blood. The V gene is TRBV21-1, the J gene TRBJ2-5; the listed D gene, TRBD2, was not tested against the DNA. TRBV21-1 has pseudogene status. The CDR3 bases are TGTGCCAGCAGCTCCCGGTCTGAGACCCAGTACTTC. Translation: CASSSRSETQYF.